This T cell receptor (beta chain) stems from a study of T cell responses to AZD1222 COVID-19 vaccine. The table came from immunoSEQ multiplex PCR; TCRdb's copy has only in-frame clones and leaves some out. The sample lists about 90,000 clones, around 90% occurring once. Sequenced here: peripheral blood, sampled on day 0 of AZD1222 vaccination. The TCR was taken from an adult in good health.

The CDR3 protein is CATSSGAGANVLTF. The CDR3 DNA follows: TGTGCCACCAGCTCAGGGGCTGGGGCCAACGTCCTGACTTTC. This chain connects TRBV15 to TRBJ2-6; a possible D gene is TRBD1 (6 bases). CDR1 is LNHNV and CDR2 is YYDKDF in the germline V gene (reference sequence). This CDR3 spans 14 amino acids. V was shortened by 5 bases and J by 2 bases, with 7 bases between the two germline ends.